The text below deals with one T cell receptor (beta chain). These data belong to a study of OX40 agonist ivuxolimab in advanced cancers. Germline CDR1 MDHEN, CDR2 SYDVKM. V was pared by 7 bases and J by 8 bases, with 26 bases between. The CDR3 length is 17 residues. Produced via immunoSEQ multiplex PCR; TCRdb's table is partial and in-frame only. The table has under 80,000 clones, roughly 88% seen once; the top ten hold about 1.8%. This sample comprised CD4+ or CD8+ T cells sorted from blood, obtained in a trial of the OX40 agonist ivuxolimab. The sequence derives from an adult with an advanced solid tumor such as melanoma, head and neck, liver or kidney cancer. This sequence joins TRBV28 and TRBJ1-4; weak D call: TRBD1 (5 bases). CDR3 nucleotides: TGTGCCAGCACCAGATCGGGGCTAACGTCGGCGAGGGAAAAACTGTTTTTT. Encoded protein: CASTRSGLTSAREKLFF.